The 3 T cell receptor beta chains in this list originate from one sample, sequenced in a study of blood T cell repertoires in COVID-19 (dated by TCRdb to about 2020). The method behind the library was the immunoSEQ multiplex PCR assay. TCRdb mirrors the immuneACCESS table, restricted to in-frame sequences. Some clones are absent from its copies; in checked studies, under half trace to an unresolved V gene, and the reason for the others is unknown. The sample profile shows more than 250,000 clones; approximately 80% of them were found once. The top ten constitute approximately 9% of the sample. The specimen was peripheral blood. The receptors were sampled from a human donor in a cohort sampled during active COVID-19.

The chain has TRBV7-9 and TRBJ2-7, with TRBD2 matching over 7 bases. Looked up from germline, CDR1 is SEHNR and CDR2 is FQNEAQ (reference sequence). This CDR3 spans 14 amino acids. V gave up 0 bases and J gave up 2 bases; unmatched junction bases: 1. The CDR3 region is CASSLAGGAYEQYF. CDR3 DNA sequence: TGTGCCAGCAGCTTAGCGGGGGGGGCCTACGAGCAGTACTTC.

As to this clone: Sequence at one end of the junction differs from germline and may be a read error. The chain recombines TRBV2 with TRBJ2-7; D is possibly TRBD2 (5 bases). The CDR3 loop spans 12 amino acids. Germline V lookup: CDR1 SNHLY, CDR2 FYNNEI. The CDR3 reads CASTSTGTGCKF. The CDR3 DNA is TGTGCCAGCACAAGCACCGGCACGGGGTGTAAGTTC. The whole variable domain, remainder taken from reference TRBV2 and TRBJ2-7, is EPEVTQTPSHQVTQMGQEVILRCVPISNHLYFYWYRQILGQKVEFLVSFYNNEISEKSEIFDDQFSVERPDGSNFTLKIRSTKLEDSAMYFCASTSTGTGCKFGPGTRLTVT.

The CDR3 nucleotides read TGTGCCACCAGCAGAGTCCAACAGGGGGCCCAAGAGACCCAGTACTTC. It specifies CATSRVQQGAQETQYF. The chain links TRBV15 to TRBJ2-5; 9 bases fit TRBD1. V lost 1 base, J lost 1 base, and 4 bases stayed unmatched. The CDR3 runs to 16 residues. Germline V gene sequence: CDR1 LNHNV, CDR2 YYDKDF (reference sequence).